This T cell receptor beta chain stems from a study of CD4 T cells in relation to SARS-CoV-2 and coronaviruses (dated by TCRdb to about 2021). With regard to the full study: In the ViraFEST assay, PBMCs were cultured with antigen for ten to eleven days, after which TCR beta CDR3s were sequenced to identify clonal expansions specific to the antigen. The negative reference condition was either a culture with an HIV-1 Nef peptide pool or a culture with no peptide. Patient-derived lymphoblastoid cell lines were used to map the HLA restriction of shared crossreactive spike epitopes. At the level of individual TCR clonotypes, the study evaluated whether memory CD4+ T cells crossreact between the spike proteins of SARS-CoV-2 and those of common cold coronaviruses. The Adaptive Biotechnologies TCR-sequencing kit was used to sequence samples from a few pre-COVID donors and the naive versus memory experiments, whereas other data were Illumina-based. A different, Illumina-based TCR-beta assay was used to sequence expansion assays from other donors in the study.

The library was generated by the immunoSEQ multiplex PCR assay. From the authors' description of their analysis: Preprocessing removed nonproductive sequences and CDR3s not starting with C, not ending with F or W, or shorter than 7 amino acids. The MANAFEST web app was used to call antigen-specific clonotypes on the basis of expansion compared with the reference and with other culture wells. To be counted as positive, a clone had to show significant expansion compared with the reference culture, at an FDR below 0.05, in 2 of 3 replicate wells. Positive clones also required significant expansion versus all other tandem wells and an odds ratio above 5. CDR3 homology was quantified as pairwise Levenshtein distance, calculated with the stringdist R package after three terminal residues were trimmed from each end. The source is immuneACCESS, and TCRdb retained only in-frame sequences with V and J called. Part of the clones is not carried over; for the studies checked, unresolved V genes explain less than half of this, and the remainder is unexplained. From that table come the V and J calls and clone size; the DNA was used to work out D and trimming. The sample contains roughly 30,000 clones, 76% of them found a single time. The ten largest clonotypes hold approximately 15% of the sample.

Overall study outcomes, separate from this receptor: Crossreactive clones showed significantly weaker SARS-CoV-2-driven expansion than monoreactive clones, consistent with antigenic imprinting. The study was limited by small numbers of patients and tested TCRs. Memory CD4+ clonotypes crossrecognizing SARS-CoV-2 and at least one common cold coronavirus spike were found in roughly 59% of donors. Crossreactivity analysis was centred on spike protein, so crossreactivity against other viral proteins was not assessed. Because no donor provided both pre-pandemic and post-infection samples, tracing the source of pre-existing responses was limited.

CD4+ T cells from unexposed donors were collected before the COVID-19 pandemic (2011-2018). The EasySep CD4+ T cell isolation kit was used to isolate CD4+ T cells once the cultures had run for roughly 10 days. As cell numbers permitted, CD4+ T cells from unexposed donors were tested for reactivity to SARS-CoV-2 S and N and to four common cold coronavirus spike pools. Each well received 2 million to 2.5 million PBMCs, cultured in IMDM supplemented with roughly 4.9% human AB serum and about 10 IU/ml IL-2. Half of the culture medium was replaced with fresh IL-2-containing medium on days 3 and 7. In general, every peptide culture condition was set up in three replicate wells. Leukapheresis product for the unexposed donors was bought commercially. Ficoll-Paque PLUS gradient centrifugation was used to isolate PBMCs from either whole blood or leukapheresis product. PBMCs were either cryopreserved at -140 degrees C or used fresh in the expansion assay. The QIAamp Micro DNA Kit was used to extract genomic DNA from the CD4+ T cells.

To note about this clone: Its antigen has not been determined. No much larger clonotype is one base removed from it; base qualities were not supplied.

The sequence was obtained from a human donor in good health. The sample consisted of CD4+ T cells from PBMCs, cultured in vitro.

The DNA sequence is as follows: TGTGCCACCATGGGGGGGGTAGGGCACTATGGCTACACCTTC. This yields the protein CATMGGVGHYGYTF. The V gene is TRBV19 and the J gene is TRBJ1-2, and possibly TRBD1, on 5 matching bases. Trimming at the junction amounts to 10 bases on V and 3 bases on J, and the germline ends lie 18 bases apart. The CDR3 has 14 amino acids, counting the end cysteine and phenylalanine. CDR3 DNA is the only sequence kept; it has 42 bases, read in frame from the first base. The CDR1 and CDR2 encoded by the germline V gene (reference sequence) are LNHDA and SQIVND.